This TCR beta chain is drawn from a study of tumor-infiltrating lymphocytes in primary liver carcinoma. Making TCR beta cDNA involved 400 to 600 ng total RNA and a constant-region primer. Libraries covering TCR beta were generated through three nested multiplex PCR rounds (using a slightly modified ARM-PCR). Investigators reported that the first two PCR rounds, at roughly 10 cycles each, used TRBV1-TRBV30 forward primers with a C-beta reverse primer. MiXCR, applied by TCRdb to the multiplex PCR reads, yields one record per CDR3 protein. The repertoire holds fewer than 85,000 distinct CDR3 sequences, with 69% as singletons. For each extraction, RNA and DNA were obtained together from roughly 20-30 mg of unsorted bulk tissue. This CDR3 is 15 amino acids long. The germline CDR1 and CDR2 sequences are MNHEY and SVGAGI. With 2 bases clipped from V and 9 bases from J, the junction kept 6 bases outside the gene matches.

This receptor was taken from a man in his forties with primary liver carcinoma and hepatitis B virus infection. Sequences were obtained from tumor-adjacent normal liver tissue. V and J are TRBV6-5 and TRBJ2-3; 12 bases are a match to TRBD1. The CDR3 DNA reads TGTGCCAGCAGTTACGGGACAGGGGGCTACTACACGCAGTATTTT. Translation: CASSYGTGGYYTQYF.